This T cell receptor (beta chain) was recorded in a study of blood T cell repertoires in COVID-19. Study as a whole: PBMCs, B-cell-depleted T cells, or T cells provided the cDNA or gDNA that made up the material.

V shed 0 bases and J 7 bases; nucleotides not matched to a gene: 3. CDR3 size: 13 residues. Germline V lookup: CDR1 GTSNPN, CDR2 SVGIG (reference sequence). How the authors handled the data: It was from reference gene primer amplification that nucleated cell counts were estimated. Generated by immunoSEQ multiplex PCR, the TCRdb table keeps only in-frame clones and is missing some. The D gene and trimming were derived from the DNA, and the V and J assignments and clone size from that table. The sample has 240,000 or so clones, around 89% seen once. This clonotype originated in a woman between 40 and 50 years old who had recovered from COVID-19. J is TRBJ1-5 and V is TRBV30; 7 bases fit TRBD1. Material: peripheral blood. CDR3 protein: CAWSVTGFQPQHF. The DNA of the CDR3 is TGTGCCTGGAGTGTGACAGGGTTCCAGCCCCAGCATTTT.